This is a list of T cell receptor beta chains from one sample in a study of cytomegalovirus exposure and HLA in healthy donors. Libraries were prepared by immunoSEQ multiplex PCR; TCRdb keeps only in-frame clonotypes and omits some of them. This table holds some 110,000 clones, 65% to 85% found once. Sequenced input: PBMCs. The receptors derive from a man younger than 30 in good health and CMV-seronegative. CDR3s include the opening cysteine and the closing phenylalanine or tryptophan. Each record gives: V gene, D gene, J gene, clone size, CDR3 protein, CDR3 DNA. D genes are given only for firm matches. Size is omitted from some rows. Given values are once, few, many or a class for expanded clones.

>TRBV5-6|TRBD2|TRBJ2-1|-
CASSDLTLSTSGTYNEQFF
TGTGCCAGCAGCGATCTCACTCTATCAACTAGCGGGACCTACAATGAGCAGTTCTTC
>TRBV4-3|TRBD2|TRBJ2-3|few
CASSLGGLAGGFTDTQYF
TGCGCCAGCAGCCTCGGCGGACTAGCGGGCGGATTCACAGATACGCAGTATTTT
>TRBV10-3|-|TRBJ1-5|-
CAISEEGVNQPQHF
TGTGCCATCAGTGAGGAGGGAGTCAATCAGCCCCAGCATTTT
>TRBV2|-|TRBJ2-1|once
CASSQGINEQFF
TGTGCCAGCAGTCAGGGTATCAATGAGCAGTTCTTC
>TRBV4-1|-|TRBJ1-2|few
CASSQAEGTYGYTF
TGCGCCAGCAGCCAAGCGGAGGGAACCTATGGCTACACCTTC
>TRBV28|-|TRBJ1-2|-
CASLQENVYGYTF
TGTGCCAGTCTACAGGAAAACGTCTATGGCTACACCTTC
>TRBV10-3|TRBD1|TRBJ1-1|-
CAISYRGETEAFF
TGTGCCATCAGTTACAGGGGAGAGACTGAAGCTTTCTTT
>TRBV5-1|-|TRBJ1-1|few
CASSLEQGLNTEAFF
TGCGCCAGCAGCTTAGAACAGGGATTGAACACTGAAGCTTTCTTT
>TRBV27|TRBD2|TRBJ2-2|-
CASNSGYTGELFF
TGTGCCAGCAATAGCGGGTACACCGGGGAGCTGTTTTTT
>TRBV6-5|TRBD2|TRBJ2-1|-
CASSYRTSGPYNEQFF
TGTGCCAGCAGTTACAGGACTAGCGGGCCATACAATGAGCAGTTCTTC
>TRBV5-4|TRBD1|TRBJ1-2|-
CASSAGQGQGVGYTF
TGTGCCAGCAGCGCAGGACAGGGCCAAGGAGTTGGCTACACCTTC
>TRBV9|TRBD1|TRBJ1-5|-
CASSVGPGGNQPQHF
TGTGCCAGCAGCGTAGGTCCAGGGGGGAATCAGCCCCAGCATTTT
>TRBV10-2|TRBD1|TRBJ2-2|few
CASSEQGTGELFF
TGCGCCAGCAGTGAACAGGGGACCGGGGAGCTGTTTTTT
>TRBV4-1|-|TRBJ2-7|-
CASSQVPPGPGEQYF
TGCGCCAGCAGCCAAGTCCCCCCCGGGCCGGGAGAGCAGTACTTC
>TRBV4-3|-|TRBJ1-2|-
CASSPPEALYGYTF
TGCGCCAGCAGCCCGCCCGAGGCCCTCTATGGCTACACCTTC
>TRBV18|TRBD2|TRBJ2-1|-
CASGLASYNEQFF
TGTGCCAGTGGACTAGCGTCCTACAATGAGCAGTTCTTC
>TRBV7-2|-|TRBJ1-1|few
CASSLQPGGTEAFF
TGTGCCAGCAGCTTGCAGCCCGGGGGGACTGAAGCTTTCTTT
>TRBV13|TRBD2|TRBJ2-1|-
CASSGREGGEQFF
TGTGCCAGCAGCGGCCGGGAGGGGGGTGAGCAGTTCTTC
>TRBV19|-|TRBJ1-5|-
CASSILGEGSNQPQHF
TGTGCCAGTAGTATATTAGGGGAGGGGAGCAATCAGCCCCAGCATTTT
>TRBV19|TRBD1|TRBJ1-3|-
CASSPDRVGNTIYF
TGTGCCAGTAGTCCGGACAGGGTTGGAAACACCATATATTTT
>TRBV11-2|-|TRBJ2-7|-
CASSLATLSYEQYF
TGTGCCAGCAGCTTAGCCACTCTCTCCTACGAGCAGTACTTC
>TRBV28|-|TRBJ1-2|once
CASSLGQKAGYTF
TGTGCCAGCAGTTTAGGACAGAAGGCTGGCTACACCTTC
>TRBV4-1|-|TRBJ1-1|-
CASSEPGSGGTTEAFF
TGCGCCAGCAGCGAGCCCGGGTCGGGGGGGACAACTGAAGCTTTCTTT
>TRBV27|TRBD2|TRBJ2-1|-
CASTSGTHNEQFF
TGTGCCAGCACGAGCGGGACCCACAATGAGCAGTTCTTC
>TRBV6-5|-|TRBJ1-1|once
CASSFGTPNTEAFF
TGTGCCAGCAGTTTTGGGACACCGAACACTGAAGCTTTCTTT
>TRBV6-5|TRBD2|TRBJ2-7|-
CASRYSGRALGEQYF
TGTGCCAGCAGGTATAGCGGGAGGGCCTTGGGGGAGCAGTACTTC
>TRBV4-3|-|TRBJ2-7|-
CASSQDLVPGEQYF
TGCGCCAGCAGCCAAGATCTGGTTCCCGGGGAGCAGTACTTC
>TRBV2|-|TRBJ2-2|-
CASDQQGGTGELFF
TGTGCCAGCGATCAGCAGGGGGGAACCGGGGAGCTGTTTTTT
>TRBV2|-|TRBJ1-1|few
CASRTETNTEAFF
TGTGCCAGCAGGACAGAGACGAACACTGAAGCTTTCTTT
>TRBV14|TRBD1|TRBJ2-7|-
CASSQNYRGYEQYF
TGTGCCAGCAGCCAAAACTACAGGGGCTACGAGCAGTACTTC
>TRBV5-8|-|TRBJ1-1|few
CASSSFWSLNTEAFF
TGTGCCAGCAGCTCCTTCTGGAGCCTGAACACTGAAGCTTTCTTT
>TRBV11-3|-|TRBJ2-1|-
CASSAGWSNEQFF
TGTGCCAGCAGTGCTGGCTGGTCCAATGAGCAGTTCTTC
>TRBV5-1|TRBD1|TRBJ1-3|-
CASSRHTGEPGNTIYF
TGCGCCAGCAGCCGGCACACAGGGGAACCTGGAAACACCATATATTTT
>TRBV5-1|TRBD1|TRBJ2-2|-
CASSWGRTGETGELFF
TGCGCCAGCAGCTGGGGGCGGACAGGGGAGACCGGGGAGCTGTTTTTT
>TRBV7-9|-|TRBJ2-7|-
CSSSPPLGSYEQYF
TGTTCCAGCAGCCCCCCCCTCGGCTCCTACGAGCAGTACTTC
>TRBV5-1|TRBD1|TRBJ1-2|once
CASSLGQWGGNYGYTF
TGCGCCAGCAGCCTGGGACAGTGGGGTGGTAACTATGGCTACACCTTC
>TRBV5-4|TRBD1|TRBJ1-3|once
CASSAYQGVAGNTIYF
TGTGCCAGCAGCGCGTATCAGGGGGTCGCTGGAAACACCATATATTTT
>TRBV9|TRBD1|TRBJ2-3|few
CASSPRQGGTDTQYF
TGTGCCAGCAGCCCCAGGCAGGGGGGCACAGATACGCAGTATTTT
>TRBV19|TRBD2|TRBJ2-3|few
CASSMQAGEWTDTQYF
TGTGCCAGTAGTATGCAGGCGGGAGAATGGACAGATACGCAGTATTTT
>TRBV9|TRBD2|TRBJ2-7|-
CASSGLAATPEQYF
TGTGCCAGCAGCGGACTAGCGGCCACCCCGGAGCAGTACTTC
>TRBV18|-|TRBJ2-7|-
CASSPPWSGVDPQQYF
TGTGCCAGCTCACCACCTTGGTCGGGGGTAGACCCCCAGCAGTACTTC
>TRBV29-1|TRBD2|TRBJ2-1|-
CMAGDNEQFF
TGCATGGCGGGAGACAATGAGCAGTTCTTC
>TRBV20-1|-|TRBJ2-1|once
CSAQTYNEQFF
TGCAGTGCTCAAACCTACAATGAGCAGTTCTTC
>TRBV30|TRBD1|TRBJ1-2|-
CAWTTTGYGYTF
TGTGCCTGGACAACGACAGGGTATGGCTACACCTTC
>TRBV7-2|-|TRBJ2-5|-
CASSRQPLIGETQYF
TGTGCCAGCAGCCGCCAACCCCTGATCGGGGAGACCCAGTACTTC
>TRBV7-8|-|TRBJ1-5|once
CASSLQATHGNQPQHF
TGTGCCAGCAGCTTACAGGCGACCCATGGGAATCAGCCCCAGCATTTT
>TRBV5-1|-|TRBJ1-1|few
CASSLGDSNTEAFF
TGCGCCAGCAGCCTTGGAGACAGTAACACTGAAGCTTTCTTT
>TRBV27|-|TRBJ1-2|-
CASSLEPRVYGYTF
TGTGCCAGCAGTCTTGAACCCAGGGTCTATGGCTACACCTTC
>TRBV5-1|TRBD2|TRBJ2-1|-
CASSFTSDGEQFF
TGCGCCAGCAGCTTCACTAGCGATGGTGAGCAGTTCTTC
>TRBV15|TRBD2|TRBJ2-3|-
CATSRNLAGTTDTQYF
TGTGCCACCAGCAGGAATCTAGCGGGGACCACAGATACGCAGTATTTT
>TRBV6-5|-|TRBJ2-7|few
CASRVYGMGSYEQYF
TGTGCCAGCAGGGTTTACGGGATGGGTTCCTACGAGCAGTACTTC
>TRBV15|-|TRBJ1-4|-
CATSRDGQSNEKLFF
TGTGCCACCAGCAGAGATGGGCAGTCTAATGAAAAACTGTTTTTT
>TRBV28|TRBD1|TRBJ1-2|-
CASSPQGQGIYGYTF
TGTGCCAGCAGTCCCCAGGGACAGGGGATCTATGGCTACACCTTC
>TRBV4-3|TRBD1|TRBJ2-1|-
CASSQDKDRGYDNEQFF
TGCGCCAGCAGCCAAGATAAGGACAGGGGATATGACAATGAGCAGTTCTTC
>TRBV7-9|-|TRBJ2-5|-
CASSLAGRGGNFETQYF
TGTGCCAGCAGCTTAGCAGGTAGAGGCGGGAATTTTGAGACCCAGTACTTC
>TRBV10-3|TRBD2|TRBJ2-1|-
CAIRTGTSGLYNEQFF
TGTGCCATCAGAACCGGGACTAGCGGACTTTACAATGAGCAGTTCTTC